The rows below give T cell receptor beta chains drawn from one sample of a study of blood T cell repertoires in COVID-19. Clones were read by immunoSEQ multiplex PCR, and TCRdb kept only the in-frame ones, dropping some. Seen here are approximately 250,000 clones, around 82% observed once, and the top ten hold approximately 9%. Sequenced: peripheral blood. The source is a human donor in a cohort sampled during active COVID-19. Each CDR3 is given with its conserved first and last residue.

CDR3 protein,J gene,V gene
CASSRSGLYEQYF,TRBJ2-7,TRBV28
CASSLGLAGADKKKETQYF,TRBJ2-5,TRBV5-1
CAISERDINEQFF,TRBJ2-1,TRBV10-3
CASSLGPGQNGYTF,TRBJ1-2,TRBV5-4
CASSPPNGQGASMGSGITGYTF,TRBJ1-2,TRBV18
CASSPGVQPQHF,TRBJ1-5,TRBV12-3/TRBV12-4
CASSLAPRGTGELFF,TRBJ2-2,TRBV7-9
CASSSGDRSSADTQYF,TRBJ2-3,TRBV6-5
CASSLERGKNEQFF,TRBJ2-1,TRBV3-1/TRBV3-2
CASSAELAPFQPDTQYF,TRBJ2-3,TRBV6-1
CASSTQDYEQYF,TRBJ2-7,TRBV7-8
CASSLERADRRNNEQFF,TRBJ2-1,TRBV28
CASSSIRLIGVEGYTF,TRBJ1-2,TRBV6-2/TRBV6-3
CASSWRAGPEKLFF,TRBJ1-4,TRBV19
CASSQVIAGEDTQYF,TRBJ2-3,TRBV4-1
CARPGGEKLFF,TRBJ1-4,TRBV10-1
CASRADRGPGELFF,TRBJ2-2,TRBV5-4
CASSFRGGSTDTQYF,TRBJ2-3,TRBV11-2
CASSQVPAGSYEQYF,TRBJ2-7,TRBV4-1
CAISDSLLRTLTSTDTQYF,TRBJ2-3,TRBV10-3
CASRLTGNSYEQYF,TRBJ2-7,TRBV6-5
CASSLISGGHQYNEQFF,TRBJ2-1,TRBV11-2
CASSLAASGRAPSYNEQFF,TRBJ2-1,TRBV5-1
CASSSDIISNQPQHF,TRBJ1-5,TRBV5-5
CAISKDRGYTF,TRBJ1-2,TRBV10-3
CASSPPAGQNTEAFF,TRBJ1-1,TRBV6-6
CASSPSNVGGLTYEQYF,TRBJ2-7,TRBV2
CASSLSGTGGPQNIQYF,TRBJ2-4,TRBV5-1
CASSFQANTEAFF,TRBJ1-1,TRBV5-4
CASRLRADRVDTEAFF,TRBJ1-1,TRBV27
CASSLGDYGSNEQFF,TRBJ2-1,TRBV11-3
CASSFSDRGLDEQFF,TRBJ2-1,TRBV6-2/TRBV6-3
CASSQEGAGTQYF,TRBJ2-3,TRBV3-1/TRBV3-2
CASSLVGTGVNYGYTF,TRBJ1-2,TRBV7-2
CASLDRSSYNEQFF,TRBJ2-1,TRBV5-8
CASSLTGDVNNEQFF,TRBJ2-1,TRBV5-1
CASSPTSTHEQFF,TRBJ2-1,TRBV7-3
CASSTTGFYGYTF,TRBJ1-2,TRBV12-3/TRBV12-4
CASSSDLGLLNTEAFF,TRBJ1-1,TRBV7-9
CASTSERRDLNTEAFF,TRBJ1-1,TRBV21-1
CATGVNYGYTF,TRBJ1-2,TRBV28
CASSTGQGAGGYTF,TRBJ1-2,TRBV5-1
CASSLQGTTEAFF,TRBJ1-1,TRBV7-2
CASSEIGGPYEQYF,TRBJ2-7,TRBV10-2
CASSPKTGGYGNTIYF,TRBJ1-3,TRBV7-7
CASRIAEYTDTQYF,TRBJ2-3,TRBV7-9
CASSEQGPNGNSPLHF,TRBJ1-6,TRBV6-1
CANPGHITSFQETQYF,TRBJ2-5,TRBV14
CASSLVGTGWENEQFF,TRBJ2-1,TRBV5-4